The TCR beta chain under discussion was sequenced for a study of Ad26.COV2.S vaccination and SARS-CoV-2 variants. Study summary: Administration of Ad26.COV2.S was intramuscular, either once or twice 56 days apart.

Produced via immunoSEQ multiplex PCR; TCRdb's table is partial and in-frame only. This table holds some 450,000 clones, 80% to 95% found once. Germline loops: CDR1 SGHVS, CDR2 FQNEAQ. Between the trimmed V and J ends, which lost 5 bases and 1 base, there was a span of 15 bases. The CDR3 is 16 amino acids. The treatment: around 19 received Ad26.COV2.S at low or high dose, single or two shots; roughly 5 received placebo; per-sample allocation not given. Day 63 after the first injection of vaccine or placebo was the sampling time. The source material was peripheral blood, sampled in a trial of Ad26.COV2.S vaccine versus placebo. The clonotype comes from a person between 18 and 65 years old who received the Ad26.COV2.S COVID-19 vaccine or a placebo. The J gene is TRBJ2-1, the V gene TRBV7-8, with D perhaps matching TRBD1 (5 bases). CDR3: CASSLEFRGSYNEQFF. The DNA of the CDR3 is TGTGCCAGCAGCCTAGAATTTAGGGGTTCCTACAATGAGCAGTTCTTC.